The 12 T cell receptor beta chains reported below all come from one sample, sequenced in a study of T cell repertoires in cytomegalovirus infection. Their antigens remain unidentified. TCRdb reprocessed the reads with MiXCR, giving one entry per CDR3 protein. In the table there are some 220,000 distinct CDR3 sequences, around two fifths of which are singletons. Sequenced material: CD8+ T cells from cultured PBMCs, taken from culture after CMV antigen stimulation. These TCRs come from a human donor in good health (CMV status not recorded). Some clones in this sample may be carry-over from other donors' samples.

In its sample, this clonotype was seen a few times. The CDR3: CASSVGVGNTIYF. DNA of the CDR3: TGTGCCAGCAGCGTAGGGGTTGGAAACACCATATATTTT. V usage is TRBV7-6 and J usage is TRBJ1-3; the D gene is possibly TRBD1 (5 bases). CDR1 and CDR2 from the germline V gene are SGHVS and FNYEAQ. The CDR3 runs 13 residues. V was trimmed by 5 bases and J by 3 bases, leaving 8 bases between them. The variable domain in full, with the rest retrieved from reference TRBV7-6 and TRBJ1-3, is GAGVSQSPRYKVTKRGQDVALRCDPISGHVSLYWYRQALGQGPEFLTYFNYEAQQDKSGLPNDRFSAERPEGSISTLTIQRTEQRDSAMYRCASSVGVGNTIYFGEGSWLTVV.

This clonotype appeared a few times. This chain connects TRBV7-8 to TRBJ2-5; D unresolved. Trimming removed 10 bases from V and 2 bases from J, with 8 bases in between. The CDR3 length is 11 residues. Germline V gene sequence: CDR1 SGHVS, CDR2 FQNEAQ. The CDR3 DNA reads TGTGCCACTCAGGTTCAAGAGACCCAGTACTTC. It translates to CATQVQETQYF.

V usage is TRBV7-8 and J usage is TRBJ2-7; no reliable D call. Between the trimmed V and J ends, which lost 3 bases and 12 bases, there was a span of 12 bases. Germline CDR1 SGHVS, CDR2 FQNEAQ. CDR3 length: 11 amino acids. In DNA form, the CDR3 reads TGTGCCAGCAGCTTCGGACCGGATTCGTACTTC. Residues: CASSFGPDSYF.

The chain joins TRBV12-3 or TRBV12-4 to TRBJ2-1; D may correspond to TRBD1 or TRBD2 (5 bases each). CDR3 size: 12 residues. Trimming took 8 bases from V and 7 from J, leaving 12 bases between them. The CDR3 bases are TGTGCCAGCGGGGACCCTGGGAATGAGCAGTTCTTC. It is translated as CASGDPGNEQFF.

This clonotype was observed many times. The V gene is TRBV7-2, the J gene TRBJ2-1; TRBD2 is a possible D gene (6 bases). This CDR3 spans 14 amino acids. V was shortened by 5 bases and J by 5 bases, with 13 bases between the two germline ends. CDR1 and CDR2 from the germline V gene are SGHTA and FQGNSA. CDR3 region: CASSTLTSHNEQFF. Here the CDR3 DNA reads TGTGCCAGCAGCACCCTGACTAGTCACAATGAGCAGTTCTTC.

This clonotype has a handful of counts. The chain combines TRBV7-2 with TRBJ1-6, with D hard to call. There are 18 residues in the CDR3. The germline V and J ends were trimmed by 2 bases and 0 bases, with 14 bases remaining between them. Germline assignment: CDR1 SGHTA and CDR2 FQGNSA. CDR3 bases: TGTGCCAGCAGCTTAATTTATACTACGAGCTCCTATAATTCACCCCTCCACTTT. Translating it yields CASSLIYTTSSYNSPLHF. The variable domain in full, completed from reference TRBV7-2 and TRBJ1-6, reads GAGVSQSPSNKVTEKGKDVELRCDPISGHTALYWYRQSLGQGLEFLIYFQGNSAPDKSGLPSDRFSAERTGGSVSTLTIQRTQQEDSAVYLCASSLIYTTSSYNSPLHFGNGTRLTVT.

The rearrangement joins TRBV12-5 to TRBJ1-5, with 10 bases matching TRBD1. The V segment lost 4 bases and the J segment 0 bases; nucleotides outside the gene matches: 6. Germline V gives CDR1 LGHNT, CDR2 FRNRAP. The CDR3 has 17 residues. CDR3 nucleotides: TGTGCTAGTGGTTCACTAGGGACAGGGGATAGCAATCAGCCCCAGCATTTT. This encodes CASGSLGTGDSNQPQHF.

CDR3 amino acids: CSARDSGDRGTYEQYF. The CDR3 nucleotides read TGCAGTGCTAGAGATTCGGGGGACAGGGGAACCTACGAGCAGTACTTC. This chain connects TRBV20-1 to TRBJ2-7, with TRBD1 identical over 10 bases. The CDR3 is 16 amino acids. In germline, CDR1 is DFQATT, CDR2 SNEGSKA (reference sequence). With 0 bases clipped from V and 2 bases from J, the junction kept 7 bases outside the gene matches.

The chain couples TRBV2 to TRBJ1-2; D is possibly TRBD1 (6 bases). Germline CDR1 reads SNHLY; CDR2 reads FYNNEI. Trimming left V 7 bases short and J 2 bases short, with 14 bases between. There are 14 residues in the CDR3. CDR3 in amino acids: CASNRDILNYGYTF. The CDR3 DNA follows: TGTGCCAGCAACCGGGACATTTTAAACTATGGCTACACCTTC.

V gene TRBV7-8 combines with J gene TRBJ1-5; a weak D match, TRBD1 (5 bases). CDR3 length: 16 residues. Germline loops: CDR1 SGHVS, CDR2 FQNEAQ. V dropped 6 bases and J dropped 0 bases, with 15 bases sitting between them. CDR3 DNA sequence: TGTGCCAGCAGTAGTCTGGGGCAATCTAGCAATCAGCCCCAGCATTTT. It specifies CASSSLGQSSNQPQHF.

This clonotype was seen a few times. V and J are TRBV7-2 and TRBJ1-1; D remains ambiguous. The V end lost 6 bases, the J end lost 0 bases, and 14 bases lay between the germline ends. Germline values: CDR1 SGHTA, CDR2 FQGNSA. This CDR3 has 15 amino acids. Written as DNA, the CDR3 is TGTGCCAGCAGTCTCTGGGCAGAAATGAACACTGAAGCTTTCTTT. It encodes CASSLWAEMNTEAFF.

The chain employs TRBV28 and TRBJ1-5; D is undetermined. Germline CDR1 reads MDHEN; CDR2 reads SYDVKM. Trimming cost V 5 bases and J 0 bases, with 11 bases left between them. The CDR3 has 15 amino acids. CDR3 protein: CASSVTGSSNQPQHF. The CDR3 DNA reads TGTGCCAGCAGTGTTACCGGGAGTAGCAATCAGCCCCAGCATTTT.